This T cell receptor (beta chain) was identified during a study of blood T cell repertoires in COVID-19. Across the study: Acute and convalescent COVID-19 specimens originated in the United States, Italy and Spain. PBMCs, B-cell-depleted T cells, or T cells provided the cDNA or gDNA that made up the material.

Trimming stripped 4 bases from V and 1 base from J, with 5 bases between. There are 12 residues in the CDR3. CDR1 is WNHNN, CDR2 SYGVQD, per germline (reference sequence). Original methodology: Reference gene primers were amplified, and this amplification served to estimate nucleated cell counts. Repertoires were generated with immunoSEQ multiplex PCR, while TCRdb's copy carries only in-frame clones and drops some. The V and J calls and clone size are taken from that table; D and trimming were inferred from the DNA. The sample records hundreds of thousands of clones, 86% being singletons. This chain connects TRBV10-1 to TRBJ2-7; D possibly corresponds to TRBD2 (5 bases). The sequence was collected from a woman in her 30s with active or convalescent COVID-19. The sequenced sample was peripheral blood. CDR3 residues: CASSGGSYEQYF. CDR3 nucleotide sequence: TGCGCCAGCAGTGGCGGGTCCTACGAGCAGTACTTC.